This T cell receptor (beta chain) was identified during a study of blood T cell repertoires in COVID-19. The germline V gene has CDR1 LGHDT and CDR2 YNNKEL (reference sequence). The CDR3 is 19 amino acids. The V end lost 2 bases, the J end lost 0 bases, and 17 bases lay between the germline ends. This clone was recorded once. TCRdb keeps only in-frame clones here, not all; method: immunoSEQ multiplex PCR. The table has 140,000 or so clones, around 80% seen once. What was sequenced was peripheral blood. This clonotype was obtained from a man between 65 and 85 years old who had recovered from COVID-19. The gene calls are TRBV3-1 (or the pseudogene TRBV3-2) and TRBJ1-6; possible D gene TRBD1, 6 bases. CDR3 DNA: TGTGCCAGCAGCCAATCTCCGCGACAGGCGAGCTCCTATAATTCACCCCTCCACTTT. It encodes CASSQSPRQASSYNSPLHF.